This T cell receptor (beta chain) was sequenced in a study of T cell responses to AZD1222 COVID-19 vaccine. Findings and caveats of the study: The peak T cell response came first, and repertoires were sampled only after it. The sample set comprised mostly white British donors with more females, and clonal diversity was possibly underestimated. Variant regions that are unmutated are reportedly the target of nearly half of spike-specific TCRs.

To note about this clone: Its antigen is currently unknown.

CDR1 and CDR2 (germline): MNHEY, SVGEGT. This CDR3 is 14 amino acids long. V gave up 4 bases and J gave up 3 bases; unmatched junction bases: 3. Sequencing used immunoSEQ multiplex PCR; TCRdb keeps in-frame clones, though not all of them. The sample has about 180,000 clones, around nine tenths seen once. The V call is TRBV6-2 or TRBV6-3, the J call TRBJ2-7; 10 nucleotides agree with TRBD2. Source: peripheral blood, taken 28 days after the second AZD1222 dose. This TCR derives from an adult who received the AZD1222 COVID-19 vaccine. The CDR3 sequence: CASSFLAGGYEQYF. The DNA of the CDR3 is TGTGCCAGCAGTTTTTTAGCGGGGGGCTACGAGCAGTACTTC.